A selection of T cell receptor beta chains follows, all from one sample in a study of blood T cell repertoires in COVID-19. Sequencing used immunoSEQ multiplex PCR; TCRdb keeps in-frame clones, though not all of them. The table lists roughly 440,000 clones, about 91% of them singletons. Sample: peripheral blood. Source of these receptors: a woman between 45 and 60 years old with COVID-19, enrolled during active disease. CDR3s include the opening cysteine and the closing phenylalanine or tryptophan. A D gene is named only where the DNA matches it firmly. Size tells how often a clone was seen (once, few, many) or the class of an expanded clone, and some rows leave it out.

D: .; size: .; V: TRBV2; J: TRBJ1-2; DNA: TGTGCCAGCAGTGGACAGAACTATGGCTACACCTTC; CDR3: CASSGQNYGYTF
D: .; size: few; V: TRBV5-1; J: TRBJ1-2; DNA: TGCGCCAGCAGCTTGGAAGGGGACTATGGCTACACCTTC; CDR3: CASSLEGDYGYTF
D: .; size: .; V: TRBV29-1; J: TRBJ2-2; DNA: TGCAGCGTTGACGCAGGGAACACCGGGGAGCTGTTTTTT; CDR3: CSVDAGNTGELFF
D: .; size: few; V: TRBV5-1; J: TRBJ2-7; DNA: TGCGCCAGCAGCCCCCGACAGGTCCACTACGAGCAGTACTTC; CDR3: CASSPRQVHYEQYF
D: .; size: .; V: TRBV6-5; J: TRBJ1-2; DNA: TGTGCCAGTGGTGTAGGGGGATCCTATGGCTACACCTTC; CDR3: CASGVGGSYGYTF
D: .; size: .; V: TRBV12-3/TRBV12-4; J: TRBJ2-1; DNA: TGTGCCAGCAGTCTAACGGGGGAGCAGTTCTTC; CDR3: CASSLTGEQFF
D: .; size: .; V: TRBV19; J: TRBJ2-2; DNA: TGTGCCAGTAGTCCCCTCGCGAGGGAAACCGGGGAGCTGTTTTTT; CDR3: CASSPLARETGELFF
D: TRBD1; size: .; V: TRBV3-1/TRBV3-2; J: TRBJ1-1; DNA: TGTGCCAGCAGCCTAACGACAGGGCGGGCTGAAGCTTTCTTT; CDR3: CASSLTTGRAEAFF
D: .; size: .; V: TRBV5-1; J: TRBJ2-3; DNA: TGCGCCAGCAGCTTGGCCGGTAGCTCGGCAGATACGCAGTATTTT; CDR3: CASSLAGSSADTQYF
D: .; size: .; V: TRBV2; J: TRBJ1-5; DNA: TGTGCCAGCAGTGAAGCCCGGGGGGCGGGTCAGCCCCAGCATTTT; CDR3: CASSEARGAGQPQHF
D: .; size: .; V: TRBV28; J: TRBJ1-2; DNA: TGTGCCAGCAGCTTGAGCTATGGCTACACCTTC; CDR3: CASSLSYGYTF
D: TRBD1; size: .; V: TRBV6-5; J: TRBJ1-4; DNA: TGTGCCAGCAGTTACTCACAGGGGACTAATGAAAAACTGTTTTTT; CDR3: CASSYSQGTNEKLFF
D: TRBD1; size: once; V: TRBV29-1; J: TRBJ1-4; DNA: TGCAGCGTTGGATACAGGGGTGGCGAAAAACTGTTTTTT; CDR3: CSVGYRGGEKLFF
D: TRBD1; size: few; V: TRBV27; J: TRBJ1-1; DNA: TGTGCCAGCAGTTTCGCAGGGGGCGGCCTCACTGAAGCTTTCTTT; CDR3: CASSFAGGGLTEAFF
D: .; size: .; V: TRBV4-1; J: TRBJ1-3; DNA: TGCGCCAGCAGCCAAGGACAGGACTTCTCTGGAAACACCATATATTTT; CDR3: CASSQGQDFSGNTIYF
D: .; size: .; V: TRBV7-9; J: TRBJ2-3; DNA: TGTGCCAGCAGCCGGGGTGAGGCAGATACGCAGTATTTT; CDR3: CASSRGEADTQYF
D: TRBD2; size: .; V: TRBV12-3/TRBV12-4; J: TRBJ2-3; DNA: TGTGCCAGCAGCGGGGGGGCGGCAGATACGCAGTATTTT; CDR3: CASSGGAADTQYF
D: .; size: .; V: TRBV5-1; J: TRBJ2-1; DNA: TGCGCCAGCAGCTCCTCAGGTCCCCCGGCCAATGAGCAGTTCTTC; CDR3: CASSSSGPPANEQFF
D: .; size: .; V: TRBV6-5; J: TRBJ1-1; DNA: TGTGCCAGCAGTTACTCGCAGGGGAACACTGAAGCTTTCTTT; CDR3: CASSYSQGNTEAFF
D: .; size: once; V: TRBV27; J: TRBJ2-7; DNA: TGTGCCAGCAGTTTCCAGGTGACCTACGAGCAGTACTTC; CDR3: CASSFQVTYEQYF
D: .; size: .; V: TRBV18; J: TRBJ1-5; DNA: TGTGCCAGCTCGCCTACGGTCATGAATCAGCCCCAGCATTTT; CDR3: CASSPTVMNQPQHF
D: .; size: .; V: TRBV2; J: TRBJ1-6; DNA: TGTGCCAGCAGTGTTGAAAACACGAGGAATTCACCCCTCCACTTT; CDR3: CASSVENTRNSPLHF
D: .; size: .; V: TRBV2; J: TRBJ2-6; DNA: TGTGCCAGGGCAGGGTCCCTGATCTCGGGGGCCAACGTCCTGACTTTC; CDR3: CARAGSLISGANVLTF
D: .; size: once; V: TRBV7-7; J: TRBJ2-1; DNA: TGTGCCAGCAGCTTAGGGATAGCCGGTGAGCAGTTCTTC; CDR3: CASSLGIAGEQFF
D: .; size: .; V: TRBV19; J: TRBJ1-3; DNA: TGTGCCAGCTCCAGCACGGGGTCTTCTGGAAACACCATATATTTT; CDR3: CASSSTGSSGNTIYF
D: TRBD1; size: .; V: TRBV2; J: TRBJ1-1; DNA: TGTGCCAGCACTCCGGGACAGGGGATTGAAGCTTTCTTT; CDR3: CASTPGQGIEAFF
D: TRBD1; size: .; V: TRBV5-1; J: TRBJ2-2; DNA: TGCGCCAGCGGCCTAGGGACAGGCGGACTCGACACCGGGGAGCTGTTTTTT; CDR3: CASGLGTGGLDTGELFF
D: TRBD2; size: .; V: TRBV27; J: TRBJ2-3; DNA: TGTGCCAGCAGTTGGACTAGCGGTCGGGATACGCAGTATTTT; CDR3: CASSWTSGRDTQYF
D: .; size: .; V: TRBV2; J: TRBJ1-1; DNA: TGTGCCAGCAGCACCACCAGGGGAGGGGGGGCTTTCTTT; CDR3: CASSTTRGGGAFF
D: .; size: .; V: TRBV2; J: TRBJ1-2; DNA: TGTGCCAGCAGTGGAACAGTGTACGGCTACACCTTC; CDR3: CASSGTVYGYTF
D: TRBD2; size: .; V: TRBV2; J: TRBJ2-1; DNA: TGTGCCAGCAGGGAGACTAGCGGGGGGCGGAATGAGCAGTTCTTC; CDR3: CASRETSGGRNEQFF